These 15 T cell receptor beta chains were all obtained from the same sample, sequenced in a study of T-cell reconstitution after alpha-beta-depleted transplantation in children. Preparation of the TCRbeta library was carried out with unique molecular identifiers. Via MiXCR, TCRdb re-called the PCR reads, giving one row per CDR3 protein. Among around 70,000 distinct CDR3 sequences listed, 9.5% to 13% were seen once. The sample in question was PBMCs, obtained before TCRalphabeta/CD19-depleted stem cell transplant. The source of these receptors is a boy younger than 18 with acute myeloid leukemia, due to receive a stem cell transplant.

This clonotype was observed many times. This chain links TRBV6-5 with TRBJ2-1, with a weak D call TRBD2 (5 bases). CDR1 is MNHEY, CDR2 SVGAGI, per germline. The germline V and J ends were trimmed by 2 bases and 6 bases, with 20 bases remaining between them. The CDR3 covers 17 residues. Written as DNA, the CDR3 is TGTGCCAGCAGTTACACGCTCCCGCTAGCAATCACCAATGAGCAGTTCTTC. Translated: CASSYTLPLAITNEQFF.

This clonotype was observed at least ten times. The genes are TRBV20-1 and TRBJ1-5; D is uncertain. V was trimmed by 0 bases and J by 3 bases, leaving 6 bases between them. Germline V gives CDR1 DFQATT, CDR2 SNEGSKA (reference sequence). The CDR3 spans 13 residues. The CDR3 nucleotides are TGCAGTGCTAGAGACCAAGTCAATCAGCCCCAGCATTTT. It is translated as CSARDQVNQPQHF.

This clonotype was counted at least ten times. The chain combines TRBV6-2 or TRBV6-3 with TRBJ2-7; TRBD2 might be the D (5 bases). The CDR3 extends over 15 amino acids. Per germline, CDR1 MNHEY and CDR2 SVGEGT. V lost 6 bases and J 0 bases, leaving 15 bases between the germline ends. CDR3 loop: CASRIAADFSYEQYF. CDR3 sequence (DNA): TGTGCCAGCAGAATTGCCGCGGACTTCTCCTACGAGCAGTACTTC.

Written as DNA, the CDR3 is TGTGCCAGCAGCCCTCGTAGGGGAAACGGAGCTTTCTTT. This codes for CASSPRRGNGAFF. The chain combines TRBV7-8 with TRBJ1-1; D possibly corresponds to TRBD1 (5 bases). CDR1 SGHVS and CDR2 FQNEAQ come from the germline V gene. This CDR3 comprises 13 residues. Trimming took 5 bases from V and 10 from J, leaving 17 bases between them.

This clonotype came up many times. The chain combines TRBV12-3 or TRBV12-4 with TRBJ2-2; 10 bases map to TRBD2. This CDR3 has 15 amino acids. V dropped 8 bases and J dropped 1; count of bases not matched to a gene: 4. CDR3 in amino acids: CASYRLAGNTGELFF. CDR3 DNA: TGTGCCAGCTACCGACTAGCGGGGAACACCGGGGAGCTGTTTTTT.

This clonotype has a count of ten or more. The gene calls are TRBV2 and TRBJ2-2, with 9 bases matching TRBD2. V lost 1 base to trimming and J lost 4 bases; unmatched junction nucleotides: 4. The germline CDR1 and CDR2 sequences are SNHLY and FYNNEI. The CDR3 runs to 16 residues. The CDR3 DNA is TGTGCCAGCAGTGAAGAGGGACTAGCCCTCACCGGGGAGCTGTTTTTT. Translation: CASSEEGLALTGELFF.

The rearrangement links TRBV6-5 to TRBJ1-2; a possible D gene is TRBD1 (5 bases). Looked up from germline, CDR1 is MNHEY and CDR2 is SVGAGI. The CDR3 covers 14 residues. The V gene lost 1 base and the J gene lost 8 bases, with 14 bases spanning the gap. The CDR3 here is CASSYLDTGRGYTF. The CDR3 coding sequence is TGTGCCAGCAGTTACTTGGACACCGGGAGGGGCTACACCTTC.

In this sample, this clonotype turned up many times. The chain links TRBV5-1 to TRBJ1-2; D call uncertain. The CDR3 is made up of 13 amino acids. CDR1 is SGHRS, CDR2 YFSETQ, per germline. Deletions cut 4 bases from V and 6 bases from J, with 13 bases between. In DNA form, the CDR3 reads TGCGCCAGCAGCCCTTCCCCTCTTGATGGCTACACCTTC. Protein product: CASSPSPLDGYTF.

This clonotype was observed many times. Sequence at one end of the junction differs from germline and may be a read error. The DNA for the CDR3 is TGTGCCAGCAGCTTAGAGCCGGGCCAAACTTTATTCTTC. It specifies CASSLEPGQTLFF. The chain uses TRBV7-2 and TRBJ1-2; D gene uncertain. This CDR3 is built from 13 residues. Germline CDR1 SGHTA, CDR2 FQGNSA. Together with reference TRBV7-2 and TRBJ1-2, the CDR3 gives the full variable domain: GAGVSQSPSNKVTEKGKDVELRCDPISGHTALYWYRQSLGQGLEFLIYFQGNSAPDKSGLPSDRFSAERTGGSVSTLTIQRTQQEDSAVYLCASSLEPGQTLFFGSGTRLTVV.

This clonotype was observed a single time. The chain uses TRBV9 and TRBJ2-7; TRBD2 matches 9 bases. The CDR3 has 17 residues. V gave up 0 bases and J gave up 2 bases; unmatched junction bases: 9. Germline V gene data show CDR1 as SGDLS and CDR2 as YYNGEE. This CDR3 is CASSVADGGRAPYEQYF. The CDR3 bases are TGTGCCAGCAGCGTAGCAGACGGCGGGAGGGCCCCCTACGAGCAGTACTTC.

V is TRBV7-2 and J is TRBJ2-7; D may be TRBD2 (6 bases). The CDR3 totals 15 residues. V was cut by 3 bases and J by 3 bases, with 15 bases left in between. Per germline, CDR1 SGHTA and CDR2 FQGNSA. The CDR3 DNA sequence: TGTGCCAGCAGCTTCCTTGAGCGGGCCCTCTACGAGCAGTACTTC. As protein: CASSFLERALYEQYF.

Ten or more counts support this clonotype. The rearrangement uses TRBV20-1 and TRBJ2-3; D may be TRBD2 (6 bases). The germline gives CDR1 DFQATT, CDR2 SNEGSKA (reference sequence). The CDR3 has 15 amino acids. Trimming left V 3 bases short and J 0 bases short, with 13 bases between. CDR3 protein: CSARESGVSTDTQYF. The DNA for the CDR3 is TGCAGTGCTAGGGAGTCGGGGGTTAGCACAGATACGCAGTATTTT.

The table lists this clonotype with many counts. The chain carries TRBV20-1 and TRBJ1-5; 10 bases are a match to TRBD1. This CDR3 region has 16 residues. Trimming took 1 base from V and 2 from J; bases not matched to a gene: 5. Germline V gene data show CDR1 as DFQATT and CDR2 as SNEGSKA (reference sequence). CDR3 residues: CSARVPGTGGNQPQHF. The CDR3 DNA follows: TGCAGTGCTAGAGTTCCCGGGACAGGGGGCAATCAGCCCCAGCATTTT.

This clonotype turned up a few times. The rearrangement joins TRBV7-8 to TRBJ2-1, with 12 nucleotides matching TRBD1. The CDR3 is 15 residues long. The germline CDR1 and CDR2 sequences are SGHVS and FQNEAQ. The V gene end was trimmed by 5 bases and the J gene end by 7 bases; junction bases not matched to a gene: 6. CDR3 nucleotide sequence: TGTGCCAGCAGCACCTTGGGACAGGGGGCTAATGAGCAGTTCTTC. The encoded protein is CASSTLGQGANEQFF.

This clonotype has ten or more counts. The chain recombines TRBV5-1 with TRBJ2-3; the D gene could be TRBD1 or TRBD2 (5 bases each). The length of the CDR3 is 14 residues. CDR1 and CDR2 (germline): SGHRS, YFSETQ. V was cut by 7 bases and J by 9 bases, with 21 bases left in between. The DNA for the CDR3 is TGCGCCAGCGCAGCGGACATGGATAGCATGACGCAGTATTTT. Translated: CASAADMDSMTQYF. Together with reference TRBV5-1 and TRBJ2-3, the CDR3 gives the full variable domain: KAGVTQTPRYLIKTRGQQVTLSCSPISGHRSVSWYQQTPGQGLQFLFEYFSETQRNKGNFPGRFSGRQFSNSRSEMNVSTLELGDSALYLCASAADMDSMTQYFGPGTRLTVL.